A selection of T cell receptor beta chains follows, all from one sample in a study of T-cell reconstitution after alpha-beta-depleted transplantation in children. TCRdb ran MiXCR on the PCR reads and lists one entry per CDR3 protein. The table has around 700,000 distinct CDR3 sequences, less than 15% seen once; the top ten hold 0.79%. The material sequenced was PBMCs, taken before TCRalphabeta/CD19-depleted stem cell transplant. Receptors were obtained from a girl aged 2 to 9 with congenital amegakaryocytic thrombocytopenia, due to receive a stem cell transplant. Each CDR3 is given with its conserved first and last residue. Each record gives: CDR3 protein, CDR3 DNA, J gene, clone size, V gene, D gene. A D gene is named only where the DNA matches it firmly. Clone sizes are given selectively: once, few, many, or a class where the clone is expanded.

CDR3 protein: CSASQMSSYEQYF; CDR3 DNA: TGCAGTGCTAGTCAAATGAGCTCCTACGAGCAGTACTTC; J gene: TRBJ2-7; clone size: NA; V gene: TRBV20-1; D gene: NA
CDR3 protein: CASSSRRTQGHEQYF; CDR3 DNA: TGTGCCAGCAGCTCCCGGCGGACCCAAGGTCATGAGCAGTACTTC; J gene: TRBJ2-7; clone size: NA; V gene: TRBV7-9; D gene: NA
CDR3 protein: CASSLVSKYNEQFF; CDR3 DNA: TGTGCCAGCAGCTTAGTGAGCAAATACAATGAGCAGTTCTTC; J gene: TRBJ2-1; clone size: few; V gene: TRBV7-9; D gene: NA
CDR3 protein: CASSFVGTHEQYF; CDR3 DNA: TGTGCCAGCAGTTTTGTAGGGACCCACGAGCAGTACTTC; J gene: TRBJ2-7; clone size: many; V gene: TRBV27; D gene: NA
CDR3 protein: CASSLAEADEQFF; CDR3 DNA: TGTGCCAGCAGCTTAGCCGAAGCGGATGAGCAGTTCTTC; J gene: TRBJ2-1; clone size: many; V gene: TRBV7-7; D gene: NA
CDR3 protein: CSARKASYEQYF; CDR3 DNA: TGCAGTGCTAGAAAGGCCTCCTACGAGCAGTACTTC; J gene: TRBJ2-7; clone size: NA; V gene: TRBV20-1; D gene: NA
CDR3 protein: CASSFPTLGTSGSVAYEQYF; CDR3 DNA: TGTGCCAGCAGTTTCCCGACTTTGGGGACTAGCGGGAGTGTGGCCTACGAGCAGTACTTC; J gene: TRBJ2-7; clone size: many; V gene: TRBV12-3/TRBV12-4; D gene: TRBD2
CDR3 protein: CASAIPGGPQHF; CDR3 DNA: TGTGCCAGTGCAATCCCCGGAGGGCCCCAGCATTTT; J gene: TRBJ1-5; clone size: NA; V gene: TRBV27; D gene: NA
CDR3 protein: CSAVTSGVTDTQYF; CDR3 DNA: TGCAGTGCTGTGACTAGCGGAGTCACAGATACGCAGTATTTT; J gene: TRBJ2-3; clone size: many; V gene: TRBV20-1; D gene: TRBD2
CDR3 protein: CSAQASWGGPQETQYF; CDR3 DNA: TGCAGTGCTCAAGCAAGTTGGGGGGGGCCTCAAGAGACCCAGTACTTC; J gene: TRBJ2-5; clone size: few; V gene: TRBV20-1; D gene: NA
CDR3 protein: CASSLAWGSTDTQYF; CDR3 DNA: TGCGCCAGCAGCTTGGCCTGGGGGTCCACAGATACGCAGTATTTT; J gene: TRBJ2-3; clone size: many; V gene: TRBV5-1; D gene: NA
CDR3 protein: CASRRGGTGPKNTGELFF; CDR3 DNA: TGTGCCAGCAGGCGGGGGGGTACGGGACCCAAGAACACCGGGGAGCTGTTTTTT; J gene: TRBJ2-2; clone size: NA; V gene: TRBV11-1; D gene: TRBD2
CDR3 protein: CASSDGQTYQETQYF; CDR3 DNA: TGCGCCAGCAGCGATGGACAGACGTACCAAGAGACCCAGTACTTC; J gene: TRBJ2-5; clone size: few; V gene: TRBV5-1; D gene: NA
CDR3 protein: CSAKGFGVTYEQYF; CDR3 DNA: TGCAGTGCGAAGGGTTTCGGGGTTACCTACGAGCAGTACTTC; J gene: TRBJ2-7; clone size: NA; V gene: TRBV20-1; D gene: NA
CDR3 protein: CASSWDYYNEQFF; CDR3 DNA: TGCGCCAGCAGCTGGGACTATTACAATGAGCAGTTCTTC; J gene: TRBJ2-1; clone size: many; V gene: TRBV5-1; D gene: TRBD2
CDR3 protein: CASSALAGEVNEQFF; CDR3 DNA: TGTGCCAGCAGCGCCTTAGCGGGAGAGGTGAATGAGCAGTTCTTC; J gene: TRBJ2-1; clone size: many; V gene: TRBV9; D gene: TRBD2
CDR3 protein: CASYLRALETQYF; CDR3 DNA: TGTGCCAGCTATTTAAGGGCCCTCGAGACCCAGTACTTC; J gene: TRBJ2-5; clone size: few; V gene: TRBV7-8; D gene: NA
CDR3 protein: CASSSLGYGEQYF; CDR3 DNA: TGTGCCAGCAGTTCCCTGGGATATGGGGAGCAGTACTTC; J gene: TRBJ2-7; clone size: few; V gene: TRBV12-3/TRBV12-4; D gene: NA
CDR3 protein: CASLRSGTGELFF; CDR3 DNA: TGTGCCAGCCTACGGTCAGGTACCGGGGAGCTGTTTTTT; J gene: TRBJ2-2; clone size: NA; V gene: TRBV28; D gene: NA
CDR3 protein: CSAHTGGGNQPQHF; CDR3 DNA: TGCAGTGCTCATACGGGGGGCGGCAATCAGCCCCAGCATTTT; J gene: TRBJ1-5; clone size: NA; V gene: TRBV20-1; D gene: NA
CDR3 protein: CASSLGFRDSYEQYF; CDR3 DNA: TGCGCCAGCAGCTTAGGGTTTCGCGACTCCTACGAGCAGTACTTC; J gene: TRBJ2-7; clone size: few; V gene: TRBV5-1; D gene: NA
CDR3 protein: CASIPGSGLTGELFF; CDR3 DNA: TGCGCCAGCATCCCAGGTTCGGGCCTTACCGGGGAGCTGTTTTTT; J gene: TRBJ2-2; clone size: NA; V gene: TRBV5-1; D gene: NA
CDR3 protein: CASSLIGQGAIDTQYF; CDR3 DNA: TGTGCCAGCAGTTTAATCGGACAGGGGGCTATAGATACGCAGTATTTT; J gene: TRBJ2-3; clone size: many; V gene: TRBV12-3/TRBV12-4; D gene: TRBD1
CDR3 protein: CSADWASNIQYF; CDR3 DNA: TGCAGTGCAGACTGGGCCTCAAACATTCAGTACTTC; J gene: TRBJ2-4; clone size: many; V gene: TRBV20-1; D gene: NA
CDR3 protein: CASRDPNYEQYF; CDR3 DNA: TGTGCCAGCAGAGATCCTAACTACGAGCAGTACTTC; J gene: TRBJ2-7; clone size: many; V gene: TRBV6-2/TRBV6-3; D gene: NA
CDR3 protein: CSARNPNTYEQYF; CDR3 DNA: TGCAGTGCTCGAAACCCGAATACCTACGAGCAGTACTTC; J gene: TRBJ2-7; clone size: many; V gene: TRBV20-1; D gene: NA
CDR3 protein: CASSPQRLAASNEQFF; CDR3 DNA: TGTGCCAGCAGCCCGCAAAGACTAGCGGCTAGCAATGAGCAGTTCTTC; J gene: TRBJ2-1; clone size: NA; V gene: TRBV7-2; D gene: TRBD2
CDR3 protein: CASSFYGTGKSQYEQYF; CDR3 DNA: TGCGCCAGCAGCTTTTACGGGACAGGGAAGTCCCAATACGAGCAGTACTTC; J gene: TRBJ2-7; clone size: few; V gene: TRBV5-1; D gene: TRBD1
CDR3 protein: CASSLDREGTTEAFF; CDR3 DNA: TGCGCCAGCAGCTTGGACAGGGAGGGGACCACTGAAGCTTTCTTT; J gene: TRBJ1-1; clone size: many; V gene: TRBV5-1; D gene: NA
CDR3 protein: CASSPVRGLIYNEQFF; CDR3 DNA: TGTGCCAGCAGCCCGGTAAGGGGTTTGATTTATAATGAGCAGTTCTTC; J gene: TRBJ2-1; clone size: NA; V gene: TRBV7-2; D gene: NA
CDR3 protein: CSAWTWNTEAFF; CDR3 DNA: TGCAGTGCTTGGACTTGGAACACTGAAGCTTTCTTT; J gene: TRBJ1-1; clone size: many; V gene: TRBV20-1; D gene: NA
CDR3 protein: CASSRPGDPQGGELFF; CDR3 DNA: TGTGCCAGCAGCCGCCCAGGGGATCCCCAGGGCGGGGAGCTGTTTTTT; J gene: TRBJ2-2; clone size: NA; V gene: TRBV5-4; D gene: NA
CDR3 protein: CASNGPLGRQPQHF; CDR3 DNA: TGTGCCAGCAACGGACCCCTCGGGAGGCAGCCCCAGCATTTT; J gene: TRBJ1-5; clone size: few; V gene: TRBV12-3/TRBV12-4; D gene: NA
CDR3 protein: CASSLKREQFF; CDR3 DNA: TGTGCCAGCAGCTTAAAGCGTGAGCAGTTCTTC; J gene: TRBJ2-1; clone size: many; V gene: TRBV7-6; D gene: NA
CDR3 protein: CASSQARVPDTQYF; CDR3 DNA: TGTGCCAGCAGTCAAGCGAGGGTCCCAGATACGCAGTATTTT; J gene: TRBJ2-3; clone size: many; V gene: TRBV6-1; D gene: NA
CDR3 protein: CASSLLTSGPSYEQYF; CDR3 DNA: TGCGCCAGCAGCTTATTAACTAGCGGGCCGTCCTACGAGCAGTACTTC; J gene: TRBJ2-7; clone size: few; V gene: TRBV5-1; D gene: TRBD2
CDR3 protein: CSARDPRQNPNQPQHF; CDR3 DNA: TGCAGTGCTAGAGATCCCAGACAAAATCCTAATCAGCCCCAGCATTTT; J gene: TRBJ1-5; clone size: many; V gene: TRBV20-1; D gene: NA
CDR3 protein: CASSLWAGTTNEKLFF; CDR3 DNA: TGTGCCAGCAGCTTATGGGCCGGGACTACTAATGAAAAACTGTTTTTT; J gene: TRBJ1-4; clone size: few; V gene: TRBV7-9; D gene: NA
CDR3 protein: CSVEDWPRSGELFF; CDR3 DNA: TGCAGCGTTGAAGATTGGCCGCGGAGTGGTGAGCTGTTTTTT; J gene: TRBJ2-2; clone size: NA; V gene: TRBV29-1; D gene: NA
CDR3 protein: CASSLDGGSSTDTQYF; CDR3 DNA: TGCGCCAGCAGCCTAGACGGGGGTTCTAGCACAGATACGCAGTATTTT; J gene: TRBJ2-3; clone size: many; V gene: TRBV5-1; D gene: NA
CDR3 protein: CASSLDWGTEAFF; CDR3 DNA: TGCGCCAGCAGCTTGGACTGGGGGACTGAAGCTTTCTTT; J gene: TRBJ1-1; clone size: few; V gene: TRBV5-1; D gene: NA
CDR3 protein: CASSLASGHTIIEQFF; CDR3 DNA: TGCGCCAGCAGCTTGGCTAGCGGGCATACCATTATTGAGCAGTTCTTC; J gene: TRBJ2-1; clone size: few; V gene: TRBV5-1; D gene: TRBD2